This paragraph reports one T cell receptor (beta chain). As yet, its antigen is unknown. These data belong to a study of T cell repertoires in cytomegalovirus infection. Study context: The authors relied on CMV epitopes, both recently identified HLA-C-restricted and well-studied HLA-B-restricted. Public signatures in TCR beta pointed to CMV infection and matching HLA type. Study outcomes and limitations: CMV-specific HLA-C-restricted TCR beta clonotypes dominated the ex vivo response. The cumulative frequency of public TCR beta families identified carriers of CMV plus the relevant HLA.

In TCRdb, the reads were re-called with MiXCR into one record per CDR3 protein. The sample records 650,000 to 850,000 distinct CDR3 sequences, 25% to 30% being singletons. Germline V gives CDR1 SGHVS, CDR2 FQNEAQ. The CDR3 loop spans 16 amino acids. With 1 base clipped from V and 2 bases from J, the junction kept 5 bases outside the gene matches. The chain carries TRBV7-8 and TRBJ1-5, with 7 bases aligning to TRBD1. Source: cultured CD8+ T cells from PBMCs, taken from culture after CMV antigen stimulation. The receptor comes from a human donor in good health (CMV status not recorded). Some clones in this sample may be carry-over from other donors' samples. The CDR3 protein is CASSLGYRGGNQPQHF. CDR3 in DNA: TGTGCCAGCAGCTTAGGGTACAGGGGTGGCAATCAGCCCCAGCATTTT.